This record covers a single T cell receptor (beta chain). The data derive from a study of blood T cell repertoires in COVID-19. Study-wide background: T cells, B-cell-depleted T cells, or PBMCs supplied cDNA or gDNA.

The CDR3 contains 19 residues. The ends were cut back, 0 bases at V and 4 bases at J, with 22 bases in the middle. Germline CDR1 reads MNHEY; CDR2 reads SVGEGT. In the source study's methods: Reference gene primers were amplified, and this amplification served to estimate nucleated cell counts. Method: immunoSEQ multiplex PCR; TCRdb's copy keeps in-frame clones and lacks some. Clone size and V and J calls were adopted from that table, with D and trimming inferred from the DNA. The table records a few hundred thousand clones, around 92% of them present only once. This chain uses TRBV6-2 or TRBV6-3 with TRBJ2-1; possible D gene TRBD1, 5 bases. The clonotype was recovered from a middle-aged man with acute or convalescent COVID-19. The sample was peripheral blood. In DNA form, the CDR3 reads TGTGCCAGCAGTTACTCGATCGGCCCCGCAGGACGACAGTACAATGAGCAGTTCTTC. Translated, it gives CASSYSIGPAGRQYNEQFF.